Below are 16 T cell receptor beta chains sequenced from a single sample in a study of cytomegalovirus exposure and HLA in healthy donors. Generated by immunoSEQ multiplex PCR, the TCRdb table keeps only in-frame clones and is missing some. The profile covers about 120,000 clones, with roughly 95% appearing a single time and 1.5% to 2% taken by the ten largest. Sequences were obtained from PBMCs. The origin of the receptors is a man aged 18 to 30 in good health and CMV-seronegative.

The rearrangement uses TRBV27 and TRBJ2-1; 7 bases agree with TRBD2. The CDR3 contains 15 residues. CDR1 MNHEY and CDR2 SMNVEV come from the germline V gene (reference sequence). Trimming took 5 bases from V and 4 from J; bases not matched to a gene: 8. CDR3 protein: CASSTGLVGYNEQFF. In nucleotides, the CDR3 is TGTGCCAGCAGTACCGGACTAGTGGGGTACAATGAGCAGTTCTTC.

This clone has just one count. V usage is TRBV4-3 and J usage is TRBJ2-1; unclear D gene. Germline V gene data show CDR1 as LGHNA and CDR2 as YSLEER. This CDR3 spans 14 amino acids. Trimming stripped 10 bases from V and 9 bases from J, with 22 bases between. In DNA, the CDR3 is TGCGCCACCGCTGTCCGGATACTAATTACTGAGCAGTTCTTC. It translates to CATAVRILITEQFF.

CDR3: CASSLGLAEAGELFF. CDR3 sequence (DNA): TGTGCCAGCAGCTTAGGGCTAGCGGAGGCCGGGGAGCTGTTTTTT. V gene TRBV11-1 combines with J gene TRBJ2-2, with 7 bases matching TRBD2. The CDR3 contains 15 residues. V lost 1 base, J lost 6 bases, and 5 bases stayed unmatched. The germline CDR1 and CDR2 sequences are SGHAT and FQDESV (reference sequence).

This chain links TRBV18 with TRBJ2-1; the D is unclear. The ends were cut back, 6 bases at V and 10 bases at J, with 10 bases in the middle. The CDR3 length is 11 residues. The germline V gene has CDR1 KGHSH and CDR2 LQKENI. The chain's CDR3 is CASSASVEQFF. The CDR3 DNA is TGTGCCAGCTCCGCCTCGGTCGAGCAGTTCTTC.

V usage is TRBV19 and J usage is TRBJ2-1; TRBD2 matches 9 bases. Unmatched junction bases numbered 5, after V lost 3 bases and J lost 8 bases. The CDR3 covers 14 residues. Germline V gives CDR1 LNHDA, CDR2 SQIVND (reference sequence). The CDR3, as DNA: TGTGCCAGTAGTATGCCGGGACTAGCCGATGAGCAGTTCTTC. It is translated as CASSMPGLADEQFF.

The chain recombines TRBV30 with TRBJ2-5; 8 bases fit TRBD1. J lost 4 bases, V lost 3 bases, and 1 base had no gene match. The V gene's germline CDR1 is GTSNPN and CDR2 SVGIG (reference sequence). This CDR3 has 12 residues. The CDR3 region has the DNA TGTGCCTGGAGAGGGACAGGAGAGACCCAGTACTTC. Amino acid sequence: CAWRGTGETQYF.

This clone came up once. The chain couples TRBV7-8 to TRBJ2-5; TRBD1 aligns across 7 bases. The V segment lost 5 bases and the J segment 2 bases; nucleotides outside the gene matches: 8. Germline CDR1 SGHVS, CDR2 FQNEAQ. The CDR3 spans 15 residues. CDR3 loop: CASSKNRGTQETQYF. The CDR3 DNA is TGTGCCAGCAGCAAGAACAGGGGTACTCAAGAGACCCAGTACTTC.

The gene calls are TRBV7-2 and TRBJ2-7; the D gene is possibly TRBD2 (5 bases). The CDR3 extends over 14 amino acids. Trimming left V 3 bases short and J 3 bases short, with 12 bases between. Per germline, CDR1 SGHTA and CDR2 FQGNSA. This CDR3 is CASSLAGGLYEQYF. The DNA of the CDR3 is TGTGCCAGCAGCTTGGCGGGCGGTCTCTACGAGCAGTACTTC.

The chain joins TRBV5-1 to TRBJ2-2; D might be TRBD2 (6 bases). This CDR3 has 16 amino acids. CDR1 and CDR2 from the germline V gene are SGHRS and YFSETQ. The V and J ends lost 2 bases and 1 base respectively, with 12 bases between them. The CDR3 is CASSLMGGVNTGELFF. In DNA, the CDR3 is TGCGCCAGCAGCTTAATGGGCGGGGTGAACACCGGGGAGCTGTTTTTT.

This rearrangement joins TRBV4-2 to TRBJ2-3; D not resolved. With 0 bases removed from V and 7 bases from J, the gap between germline ends came to 11 bases. The germline V gene encodes CDR1 LGHNA and CDR2 YNFKEQ. The CDR3 extends over 14 amino acids. CDR3 amino acids: CASSQDPSLNTQYF. CDR3 DNA sequence: TGTGCCAGCAGCCAAGATCCGAGCCTAAATACGCAGTATTTT.

Here the CDR3 reads CASRLSGSGSDTQYF. The CDR3 bases are TGTGCCAGCAGACTTAGCGGGAGTGGGTCAGATACGCAGTATTTT. This chain connects TRBV5-5 to TRBJ2-3, with 9 bases identical to TRBD2. This CDR3 has 15 residues. Losses at the gene ends were 5 bases for V and 4 bases for J; bases not matched to a gene: 8. The germline V gene encodes CDR1 SGHKS and CDR2 YYEKEE (reference sequence).

The chain is built from TRBV30 and TRBJ1-5; 10 positions agree with TRBD1. Trimming took 3 bases from V and 4 from J; bases not matched to a gene: 3. The germline CDR1 and CDR2 sequences are GTSNPN and SVGIG (reference sequence). The CDR3 extends over 14 amino acids. DNA of the CDR3: TGTGCCTGGAGGGCGGGACAGGGGAATCAGCCCCAGCATTTT. Translating it yields CAWRAGQGNQPQHF.

The chain employs TRBV7-2 and TRBJ2-1; 16 bases are shared with TRBD2. The CDR3 is 16 amino acids. Germline-derived CDR1 and CDR2 are SGHTA and FQGNSA. V dropped 5 bases and J dropped 6; count of bases not matched to a gene: 4. CDR3 sequence reads: CASSLGLAGGVNEQFF. The DNA of the CDR3 is TGTGCCAGCAGCCTGGGACTAGCGGGAGGGGTCAATGAGCAGTTCTTC.

The chain links TRBV30 to TRBJ2-7; 7 nucleotides agree with TRBD1. CDR3 size: 13 residues. Trimming took 3 bases from V and 1 from J; bases not matched to a gene: 3. The germline V gene encodes CDR1 GTSNPN and CDR2 SVGIG (reference sequence). The CDR3 reads CAWSEGQSYEQYF. The DNA for the CDR3 is TGTGCCTGGAGCGAGGGACAGTCCTACGAGCAGTACTTC.

The chain has TRBV9 and TRBJ1-3; possibly TRBD1 for D (6 bases). Per germline, CDR1 SGDLS and CDR2 YYNGEE. V was clipped by 0 bases and J by 2 bases, with 12 bases between them. The length of the CDR3 is 16 residues. CDR3 protein: CASSVGTGSTGNTIYF. The CDR3 nucleotides are TGTGCCAGCAGCGTAGGAACAGGGTCAACTGGAAACACCATATATTTT. Combining the CDR3 with reference TRBV9 and TRBJ1-3 gives the whole variable domain DSGVTQTPKHLITATGQRVTLRCSPRSGDLSVYWYQQSLDQGLQFLIQYYNGEERAKGNILERFSAQQFPDLHSELNLSSLELGDSALYFCASSVGTGSTGNTIYFGEGSWLTVV.

This clone came up once. This rearrangement joins TRBV6-1 to TRBJ2-4, with 9 bases fitting TRBD2. The germline V gene has CDR1 MNHNS and CDR2 SASEGT. With V trimmed by 3 bases and J by 1 base, 4 bases remained unmatched. This CDR3 has 16 residues. The CDR3 spells CASSEAGGPAKNIQYF. CDR3 coding DNA: TGTGCCAGCAGTGAGGCGGGAGGGCCTGCCAAAAACATTCAGTACTTC.